These T cell receptor beta chains were read from a single sample in a study of blood T cell repertoires in COVID-19. Assay: immunoSEQ multiplex PCR; the TCRdb copy retains only in-frame clones and omits some. The data hold around 160,000 clones, with 80% observed a single time. Material for sequencing was PBMCs or T cells enriched from blood (not recorded which). These receptors came from a woman aged 60-75 years who had recovered from COVID-19. The CDR3 runs from the conserved cysteine through the conserved F or W. Each record gives: V gene, J gene, CDR3 length, D gene, clone size, CDR3 DNA, CDR3 protein. A D gene is named only where the DNA matches it firmly. The size entry is marked missing in some rows and otherwise reads once, few, many or a size class.

v_call: TRBV19; j_call: TRBJ2-1; cdr3_length: 12; d_call: NA; clone_size: NA; cdr3_nt: TGTGCCAGTAGTATACAGGGTATTGAGCAGTTCTTC; cdr3_aa: CASSIQGIEQFF
v_call: TRBV7-6; j_call: TRBJ1-1; cdr3_length: 11; d_call: NA; clone_size: NA; cdr3_nt: TGTGCCAGCAGCCCCTGGGACACGGCTTTCTTT; cdr3_aa: CASSPWDTAFF
v_call: TRBV24-1; j_call: TRBJ2-1; cdr3_length: 16; d_call: NA; clone_size: NA; cdr3_nt: TGTGCCACCAGTGATCAGGGGCAGACGGTCTACAATGAGCAGTTCTTC; cdr3_aa: CATSDQGQTVYNEQFF
v_call: TRBV6-5; j_call: TRBJ2-7; cdr3_length: 14; d_call: TRBD1; clone_size: NA; cdr3_nt: TGTGCCAGCAGTTACGAGGGGGCAGGCTACGAGCAGTACTTC; cdr3_aa: CASSYEGAGYEQYF
v_call: TRBV3-1/TRBV3-2; j_call: TRBJ2-5; cdr3_length: 12; d_call: NA; clone_size: NA; cdr3_nt: TGTGCCAGCAGCCAAGATGAGGAGACCCAGTACTTC; cdr3_aa: CASSQDEETQYF
v_call: TRBV2; j_call: TRBJ2-3; cdr3_length: 16; d_call: NA; clone_size: NA; cdr3_nt: TGTGCCAGCAGTCCCTGGGGCGGGGACAGTACAGATACGCAGTATTTT; cdr3_aa: CASSPWGGDSTDTQYF
v_call: TRBV19; j_call: TRBJ2-3; cdr3_length: 15; d_call: TRBD2; clone_size: NA; cdr3_nt: TGTGCCAGTAGTATAAATAGCGGGACGGGAGATACGCAGTATTTT; cdr3_aa: CASSINSGTGDTQYF
v_call: TRBV29-1; j_call: TRBJ2-7; cdr3_length: 12; d_call: TRBD1; clone_size: NA; cdr3_nt: TGCAGCGTTGGGGACAGGGAGTACGAGCAGTACTTC; cdr3_aa: CSVGDREYEQYF
v_call: TRBV9; j_call: TRBJ1-4; cdr3_length: 15; d_call: TRBD1; clone_size: NA; cdr3_nt: TGTGCCAGCAGCGGACAGGGGGCAACTAATGAAAAACTGTTTTTT; cdr3_aa: CASSGQGATNEKLFF
v_call: TRBV4-1; j_call: TRBJ2-1; cdr3_length: 17; d_call: TRBD2; clone_size: NA; cdr3_nt: TGCGCCAGCAGCCAAGACCCCCGGGGGGGCTCCTACAATGAGCAGTTCTTC; cdr3_aa: CASSQDPRGGSYNEQFF
v_call: TRBV7-2; j_call: TRBJ2-7; cdr3_length: 16; d_call: TRBD2; clone_size: few; cdr3_nt: TGTGCCAGCAGCTTATCGGGACTAGCGGGGGTCTACGAGCAGTACTTC; cdr3_aa: CASSLSGLAGVYEQYF
v_call: TRBV5-1; j_call: TRBJ2-1; cdr3_length: 16; d_call: NA; clone_size: NA; cdr3_nt: TGCGCCAGCAGCCCTCCCCTCCTATCACCTTACAATGAGCAGTTCTTC; cdr3_aa: CASSPPLLSPYNEQFF
v_call: TRBV11-2; j_call: TRBJ2-5; cdr3_length: 12; d_call: NA; clone_size: NA; cdr3_nt: TGTGCCAGCAGCTTAGATTTCGGGACCCAGTACTTC; cdr3_aa: CASSLDFGTQYF
v_call: TRBV10-1; j_call: TRBJ1-4; cdr3_length: 14; d_call: NA; clone_size: few; cdr3_nt: TGCGCCAGCTTAAGTGCGGGCAGGTTCGAAAAACTGTTTTTT; cdr3_aa: CASLSAGRFEKLFF
v_call: TRBV11-2; j_call: TRBJ2-3; cdr3_length: 14; d_call: NA; clone_size: NA; cdr3_nt: TGTGCCAGCAGCCCACCGGCAGGTCCAGATACGCAGTATTTT; cdr3_aa: CASSPPAGPDTQYF
v_call: TRBV6-5; j_call: TRBJ2-1; cdr3_length: 16; d_call: TRBD1; clone_size: NA; cdr3_nt: TGTGCCAGCAGTTACACCGGGACAGGGTCCTACAATGAGCAGTTCTTC; cdr3_aa: CASSYTGTGSYNEQFF
v_call: TRBV7-3; j_call: TRBJ2-2; cdr3_length: 16; d_call: TRBD2; clone_size: once; cdr3_nt: TGTGCCAGCAGCTTAGGACTAGGGGTCGACACCGGGGAGCTGTTTTTT; cdr3_aa: CASSLGLGVDTGELFF
v_call: TRBV29-1; j_call: TRBJ2-7; cdr3_length: 11; d_call: NA; clone_size: NA; cdr3_nt: TGCAGCGTTGTAACAACCTACGAGCAGTACTTC; cdr3_aa: CSVVTTYEQYF
v_call: TRBV11-3; j_call: TRBJ2-3; cdr3_length: 14; d_call: NA; clone_size: few; cdr3_nt: TGTGCCAGCAGCCCGGGACAAAACACAGATACGCAGTATTTT; cdr3_aa: CASSPGQNTDTQYF
v_call: TRBV2; j_call: TRBJ2-2; cdr3_length: 16; d_call: TRBD1; clone_size: NA; cdr3_nt: TGTGCCAGCAGTGCGTGGACAGGGGGCAGCGCCGGGGAGCTGTTTTTT; cdr3_aa: CASSAWTGGSAGELFF
v_call: TRBV12-5; j_call: TRBJ1-3; cdr3_length: 14; d_call: TRBD1; clone_size: NA; cdr3_nt: TGTGCTAGTGCTACAGGGGGGTCCGGAAACACCATATATTTT; cdr3_aa: CASATGGSGNTIYF
v_call: TRBV20-1; j_call: TRBJ2-1; cdr3_length: 13; d_call: NA; clone_size: NA; cdr3_nt: TGCAGTGCTAGTAGGTCCGGGGGGCATGAGCAGTTCTTC; cdr3_aa: CSASRSGGHEQFF
v_call: TRBV25-1; j_call: TRBJ1-4; cdr3_length: 13; d_call: NA; clone_size: NA; cdr3_nt: TGTGCCAGCAGGGGTGGACATCTTGAAAAACTGTTTTTT; cdr3_aa: CASRGGHLEKLFF
v_call: TRBV6-5; j_call: TRBJ2-3; cdr3_length: 15; d_call: NA; clone_size: NA; cdr3_nt: TGTGCCAGCAGTCCCCGGGACACTAGCACAGATACGCAGTATTTT; cdr3_aa: CASSPRDTSTDTQYF
v_call: TRBV29-1; j_call: TRBJ1-2; cdr3_length: 13; d_call: NA; clone_size: NA; cdr3_nt: TGCAGCGCTAGGACAGATAATTTCTATGGCTACACCTTC; cdr3_aa: CSARTDNFYGYTF
v_call: TRBV29-1; j_call: TRBJ2-1; cdr3_length: 14; d_call: TRBD2; clone_size: once; cdr3_nt: TGCAGCGTTCTACGGGGGGGCCCCGGGGATGAGCAGTTCTTC; cdr3_aa: CSVLRGGPGDEQFF
v_call: TRBV6-1; j_call: TRBJ1-3; cdr3_length: 15; d_call: NA; clone_size: NA; cdr3_nt: TGTGCCAGCAGTGAATTGCAGGGGCATGGAAACACCATATATTTT; cdr3_aa: CASSELQGHGNTIYF
v_call: TRBV11-2; j_call: TRBJ2-1; cdr3_length: 18; d_call: TRBD2; clone_size: once; cdr3_nt: TGTGCCAGCAGCTTACCCTCGACTAGCGGGGGATTATACAATGAGCAGTTCTTC; cdr3_aa: CASSLPSTSGGLYNEQFF
v_call: TRBV11-2; j_call: TRBJ2-7; cdr3_length: 16; d_call: TRBD1; clone_size: NA; cdr3_nt: TGTGCCAGCAGCGATCCCCCGACAGGGGTCTCCCACGAGCAGTACTTC; cdr3_aa: CASSDPPTGVSHEQYF
v_call: TRBV24-1; j_call: TRBJ2-5; cdr3_length: 14; d_call: TRBD1; clone_size: NA; cdr3_nt: TGTGCCACCAGTGACCAGACAGGGAAAGAGACCCAGTACTTC; cdr3_aa: CATSDQTGKETQYF
v_call: TRBV4-1; j_call: TRBJ2-1; cdr3_length: 14; d_call: NA; clone_size: NA; cdr3_nt: TGCGCCAGCAGCCAAGCAACAGGGTCCACTGAGCAGTTCTTC; cdr3_aa: CASSQATGSTEQFF
v_call: TRBV21-1; j_call: TRBJ2-5; cdr3_length: 16; d_call: NA; clone_size: NA; cdr3_nt: TGTGCCAGCAGCAATACTAGCGGGGGGGAGGAGGAGACCCAGTACTTC; cdr3_aa: CASSNTSGGEEETQYF
v_call: TRBV7-2; j_call: TRBJ2-3; cdr3_length: 13; d_call: NA; clone_size: NA; cdr3_nt: TGTGCCAGCAGCCGTCAGACTGGGGAGACGCAGTATTTT; cdr3_aa: CASSRQTGETQYF
v_call: TRBV10-1; j_call: TRBJ1-1; cdr3_length: 15; d_call: NA; clone_size: NA; cdr3_nt: TGCGCCAGCAGTGAGTACGGGTATGGGAACACTGAAGCTTTCTTT; cdr3_aa: CASSEYGYGNTEAFF
v_call: TRBV27; j_call: TRBJ1-6; cdr3_length: 16; d_call: TRBD1; clone_size: NA; cdr3_nt: TGTGCCAGCGGCCGGGACAGGGGGCAATGGAATTCACCCCTCCACTTT; cdr3_aa: CASGRDRGQWNSPLHF
v_call: TRBV7-2; j_call: TRBJ1-1; cdr3_length: 19; d_call: TRBD1; clone_size: NA; cdr3_nt: TGTGCCAGCAGCCCCATAACCGGGACAGGGCGATTCGGGAACACTGAAGCTTTCTTT; cdr3_aa: CASSPITGTGRFGNTEAFF
v_call: TRBV19; j_call: TRBJ2-2; cdr3_length: 18; d_call: TRBD1; clone_size: NA; cdr3_nt: TGTGCCAGTAGTGAAGGACAGGGTTCGTGGGCATCGACCGGGGAGCTGTTTTTT; cdr3_aa: CASSEGQGSWASTGELFF
v_call: TRBV10-2; j_call: TRBJ1-2; cdr3_length: 13; d_call: TRBD1; clone_size: NA; cdr3_nt: TGCGCCAGCAGTGATGAGGGGGCCTATGGCTACACCTTC; cdr3_aa: CASSDEGAYGYTF
v_call: TRBV30; j_call: TRBJ1-1; cdr3_length: 13; d_call: NA; clone_size: NA; cdr3_nt: TGTGCCTGGACGACAGGAGGTCGTACTGAAGCTTTCTTT; cdr3_aa: CAWTTGGRTEAFF
v_call: TRBV3-1/TRBV3-2; j_call: TRBJ2-1; cdr3_length: 13; d_call: NA; clone_size: NA; cdr3_nt: TGTGCCAGCAGCGCCCACCCGTGGAGTGAGCAGTTCTTC; cdr3_aa: CASSAHPWSEQFF
v_call: TRBV3-1/TRBV3-2; j_call: TRBJ1-2; cdr3_length: 13; d_call: NA; clone_size: NA; cdr3_nt: TGTGCCAGCAGTCATTTCCCTAACTATGGCTACACCTTC; cdr3_aa: CASSHFPNYGYTF
v_call: TRBV14; j_call: TRBJ1-2; cdr3_length: 16; d_call: TRBD1; clone_size: NA; cdr3_nt: TGTGCCAGCAGCAGTACCGGGACAGGTGGGCTCTATGGCTACACCTTC; cdr3_aa: CASSSTGTGGLYGYTF
v_call: TRBV4-2; j_call: TRBJ2-6; cdr3_length: 17; d_call: NA; clone_size: NA; cdr3_nt: TGTGCCAGCAGCCAACCGGGACAACGCTCTGGGGCCAACGTCCTGACTTTC; cdr3_aa: CASSQPGQRSGANVLTF
v_call: TRBV18; j_call: TRBJ2-3; cdr3_length: 14; d_call: NA; clone_size: NA; cdr3_nt: TGTGCCAGCTCACCAGCACTTAGCACAGATACGCAGTATTTT; cdr3_aa: CASSPALSTDTQYF
v_call: TRBV4-1; j_call: TRBJ2-1; cdr3_length: 16; d_call: TRBD2; clone_size: NA; cdr3_nt: TGCGCCAGCAGCCAATCGGTAGCGGGGGGGCTCCATGAGCAGTTCTTC; cdr3_aa: CASSQSVAGGLHEQFF
v_call: TRBV29-1; j_call: TRBJ2-3; cdr3_length: 14; d_call: NA; clone_size: NA; cdr3_nt: TGCAGCGCTGAAAGGAGGCGGGGCACAGATACGCAGTATTTT; cdr3_aa: CSAERRRGTDTQYF
v_call: TRBV6-5; j_call: TRBJ1-6; cdr3_length: 14; d_call: NA; clone_size: NA; cdr3_nt: TGTGCCAGCAGTTACGGCAGCTATAATTCACCCCTCCACTTT; cdr3_aa: CASSYGSYNSPLHF
v_call: TRBV9; j_call: TRBJ2-1; cdr3_length: 13; d_call: NA; clone_size: NA; cdr3_nt: TGTGCCAGCAGCGTAGTGACGGGCAATGAGCAGTTCTTC; cdr3_aa: CASSVVTGNEQFF
v_call: TRBV19; j_call: TRBJ2-7; cdr3_length: 14; d_call: TRBD1; clone_size: NA; cdr3_nt: TGTGCCAGTAGTATACCGGGACAGTTATACGAGCAGTACTTC; cdr3_aa: CASSIPGQLYEQYF
v_call: TRBV10-3; j_call: TRBJ2-7; cdr3_length: 15; d_call: NA; clone_size: NA; cdr3_nt: TGTGCCACTCATGGGGAGGGGGGCAGCTCCTACGAGCAGTACTTC; cdr3_aa: CATHGEGGSSYEQYF